The next 2 T cell receptor beta chains were all read from a single sample in a study of blood T cell repertoires in COVID-19. Assay used: immunoSEQ multiplex PCR; TCRdb lists only in-frame clones, some missing. This sample has about 300,000 clones, with over 75% found just once. Sequenced input: PBMCs or T cells enriched from blood (not recorded which). These receptors were taken from a woman aged 30 to 39 who had recovered from COVID-19.

This clone was found once. The chain combines TRBV5-1 with TRBJ1-5; D perhaps matches TRBD1 (6 bases). The CDR3 loop spans 15 amino acids. Germline-derived CDR1 and CDR2 are SGHRS and YFSETQ. The ends were cut back, 3 bases at V and 2 bases at J, with 12 bases in the middle. The DNA for the CDR3 is TGCGCCAGCAGCTCACAGGGTGGTGGCAATCAGCCCCAGCATTTT. Translated: CASSSQGGGNQPQHF.

The chain couples TRBV5-1 to TRBJ1-4, with D perhaps TRBD1 (5 bases). Trimming removed 3 bases from V and 2 bases from J, with 17 bases in between. Looked up from germline, CDR1 is SGHRS and CDR2 is YFSETQ. This CDR3 contains 17 residues. Written as DNA, the CDR3 is TGCGCCAGCAGCTGGAGCGGGGGTGATTCTACTAATGAAAAACTGTTTTTT. Translated: CASSWSGGDSTNEKLFF.